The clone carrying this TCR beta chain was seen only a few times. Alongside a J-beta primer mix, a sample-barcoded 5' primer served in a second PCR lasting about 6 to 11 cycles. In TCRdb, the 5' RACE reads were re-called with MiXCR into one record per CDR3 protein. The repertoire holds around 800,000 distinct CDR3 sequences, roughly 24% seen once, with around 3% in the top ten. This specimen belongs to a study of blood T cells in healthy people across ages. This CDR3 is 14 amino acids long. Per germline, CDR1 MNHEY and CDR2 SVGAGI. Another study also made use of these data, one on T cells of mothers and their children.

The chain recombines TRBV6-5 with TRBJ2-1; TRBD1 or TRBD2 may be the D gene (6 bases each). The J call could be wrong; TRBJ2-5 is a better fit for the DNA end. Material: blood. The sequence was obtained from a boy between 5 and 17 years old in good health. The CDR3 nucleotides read TGTGCCAGCAGTTACGTACAGGGAGGAGAGACCCAGTACTTC. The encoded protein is CASSYVQGGETQYF.